The clone carrying this TCR beta chain was seen only a few times. Its matching antigen is unknown. These data originate in a study of T cells after yellow fever vaccination. The study, taken as a whole, reports: A small proportion of clonotypes was detected in both the CD4 and CD8 compartments.

Germline V gives CDR1 GTSNPN, CDR2 SVGIG (reference sequence). With 5 bases removed from V and 0 bases from J, the gap between germline ends came to 15 bases. The length of the CDR3 is 15 residues. TCR cDNA, made by 5'RACE template switching, carried an added universal primer site and UMIs. TCRdb passed the 5' RACE reads through MiXCR, listing each CDR3 protein once. The sample includes about 400,000 distinct CDR3 sequences, 6% to 8% seen only once; the top ten take 15%. This receptor was identified in a man aged 25-40 years who received the YFV17D yellow fever vaccine. Specimen: PBMCs, collected 5 days after the yellow fever booster vaccination. The genes are TRBV30 and TRBJ2-3; D is undetermined. The DNA of the CDR3 is TGTGCCTGGGGCCGAGGCGGAGTAAGCACAGATACGCAGTATTTT. This sequence encodes CAWGRGGVSTDTQYF.